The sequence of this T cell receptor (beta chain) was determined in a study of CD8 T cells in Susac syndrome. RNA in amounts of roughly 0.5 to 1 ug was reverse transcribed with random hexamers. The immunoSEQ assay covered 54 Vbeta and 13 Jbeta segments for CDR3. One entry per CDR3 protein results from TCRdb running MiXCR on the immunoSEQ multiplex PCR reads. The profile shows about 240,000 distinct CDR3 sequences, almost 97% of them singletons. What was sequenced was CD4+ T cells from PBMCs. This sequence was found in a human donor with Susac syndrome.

CDR3: CASRIRWLAGVQEQYF. CDR3 DNA sequence: TGTGCCAGCAGAATACGTTGGCTAGCGGGAGTACAGGAGCAGTACTTC. J is TRBJ2-7 and V is TRBV28, with 10 bases fitting TRBD2. CDR1 is MDHEN and CDR2 is SYDVKM in the germline V gene. This CDR3 is built from 16 residues. V was pared by 6 bases and J by 7 bases, with 15 bases of the junction left unmatched.